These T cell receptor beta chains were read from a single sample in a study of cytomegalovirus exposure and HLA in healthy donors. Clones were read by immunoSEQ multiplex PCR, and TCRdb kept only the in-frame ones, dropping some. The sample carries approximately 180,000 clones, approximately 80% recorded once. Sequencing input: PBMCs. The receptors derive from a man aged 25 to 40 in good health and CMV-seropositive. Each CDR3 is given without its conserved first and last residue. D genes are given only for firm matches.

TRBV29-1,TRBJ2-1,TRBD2,SVEYGPGTSGTNEQF
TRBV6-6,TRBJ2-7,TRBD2,ASSYSGRAGGNEQY
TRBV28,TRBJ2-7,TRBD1,ASSYRGRRGEQY
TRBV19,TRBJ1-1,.,ASSPRGARMNTEAF
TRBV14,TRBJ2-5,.,ASRSNRVGETQY
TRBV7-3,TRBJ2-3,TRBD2,ASSSVAGGTDTQY
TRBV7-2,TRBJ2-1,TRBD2,ASSLAWTSGEDNEQF
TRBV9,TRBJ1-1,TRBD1,ASSSRTGRGTEAF
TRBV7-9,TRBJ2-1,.,ASSLGVGTGYNEQF
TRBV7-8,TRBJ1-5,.,ASSLVGGNQPQH
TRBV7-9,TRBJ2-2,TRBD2,ASSPGGPDGELF
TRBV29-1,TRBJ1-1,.,SVAGTMVTEAF
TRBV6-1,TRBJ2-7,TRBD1,ASSAPRAGDRVDEQY
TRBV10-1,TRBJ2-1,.,ASSEVETNPRHNEQF
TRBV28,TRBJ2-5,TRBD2,ASSPPGGIETQY
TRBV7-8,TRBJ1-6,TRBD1,ASSRDRAPFYNSPLH